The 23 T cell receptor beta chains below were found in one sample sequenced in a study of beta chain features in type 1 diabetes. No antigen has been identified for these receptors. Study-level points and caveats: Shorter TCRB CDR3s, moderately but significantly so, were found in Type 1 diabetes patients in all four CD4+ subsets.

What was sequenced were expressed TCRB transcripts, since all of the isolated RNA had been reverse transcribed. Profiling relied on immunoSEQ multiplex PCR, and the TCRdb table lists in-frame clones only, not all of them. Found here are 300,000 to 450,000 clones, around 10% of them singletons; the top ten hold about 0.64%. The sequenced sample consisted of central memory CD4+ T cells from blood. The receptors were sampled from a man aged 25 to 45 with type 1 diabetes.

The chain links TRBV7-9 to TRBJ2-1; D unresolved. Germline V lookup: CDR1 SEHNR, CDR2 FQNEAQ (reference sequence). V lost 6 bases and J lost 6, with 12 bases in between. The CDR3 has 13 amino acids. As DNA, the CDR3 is TGTGCCAGCAGAGCGACACAGTTCAATGAGCAGTTCTTC. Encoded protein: CASRATQFNEQFF.

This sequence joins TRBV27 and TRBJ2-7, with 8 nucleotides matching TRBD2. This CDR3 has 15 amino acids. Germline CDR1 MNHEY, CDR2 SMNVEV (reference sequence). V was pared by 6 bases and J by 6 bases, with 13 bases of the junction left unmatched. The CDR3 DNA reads TGTGCCAGCAGGGTTCAACTAGCGGAGCGGGGCGAGCAGTACTTC. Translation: CASRVQLAERGEQYF.

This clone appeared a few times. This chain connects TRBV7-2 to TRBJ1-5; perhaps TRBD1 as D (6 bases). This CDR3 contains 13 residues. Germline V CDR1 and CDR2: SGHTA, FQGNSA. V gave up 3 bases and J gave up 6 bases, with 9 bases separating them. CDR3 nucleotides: TGTGCCAGCAGCTTTGGGGGGCCTCAGCCCCAGCATTTT. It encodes CASSFGGPQPQHF.

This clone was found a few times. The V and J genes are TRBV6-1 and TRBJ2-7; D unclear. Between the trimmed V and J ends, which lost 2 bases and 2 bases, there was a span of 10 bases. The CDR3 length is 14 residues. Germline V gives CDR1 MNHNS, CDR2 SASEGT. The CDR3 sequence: CASSERLSTYEQYF. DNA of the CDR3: TGTGCCAGCAGTGAAAGGCTGTCGACCTACGAGCAGTACTTC.

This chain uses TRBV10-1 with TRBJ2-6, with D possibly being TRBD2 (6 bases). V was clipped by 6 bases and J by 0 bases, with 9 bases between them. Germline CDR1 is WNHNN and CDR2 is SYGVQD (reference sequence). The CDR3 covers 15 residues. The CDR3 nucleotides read TGCGCCAGCAGCATGGGGGGCTCTGGGGCCAACGTCCTGACTTTC. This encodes CASSMGGSGANVLTF.

CDR3 in DNA: TGTGCCAGCAGTCTACTGGGGGCCTACGAGCAGTACTTC. It translates to CASSLLGAYEQYF. V gene TRBV6-6 combines with J gene TRBJ2-7, with D perhaps matching TRBD1 or TRBD2 (5 bases each). Per the germline V gene, CDR1 is MNHNY and CDR2 is SVGAGI (reference sequence). The CDR3 is made up of 13 amino acids. Between the trimmed V and J ends, which lost 5 bases and 2 bases, there was a span of 10 bases.

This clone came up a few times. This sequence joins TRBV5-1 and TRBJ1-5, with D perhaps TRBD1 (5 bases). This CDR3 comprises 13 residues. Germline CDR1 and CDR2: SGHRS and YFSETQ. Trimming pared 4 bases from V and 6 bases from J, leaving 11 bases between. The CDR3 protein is CASSQDMGQPQHF. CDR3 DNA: TGCGCCAGCAGCCAGGACATGGGTCAGCCCCAGCATTTT.

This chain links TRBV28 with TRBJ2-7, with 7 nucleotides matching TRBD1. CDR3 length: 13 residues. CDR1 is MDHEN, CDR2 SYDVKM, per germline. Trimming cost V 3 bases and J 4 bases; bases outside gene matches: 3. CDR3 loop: CASSLTGLYEQYF. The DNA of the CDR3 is TGTGCCAGCAGTTTGACAGGGCTGTACGAGCAGTACTTC.

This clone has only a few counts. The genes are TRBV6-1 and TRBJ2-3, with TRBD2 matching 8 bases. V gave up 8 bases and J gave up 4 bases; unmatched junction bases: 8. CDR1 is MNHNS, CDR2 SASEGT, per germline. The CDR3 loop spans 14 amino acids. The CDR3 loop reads CASAVSGGADTQYF. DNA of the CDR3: TGTGCCAGCGCCGTGTCGGGAGGGGCAGATACGCAGTATTTT.

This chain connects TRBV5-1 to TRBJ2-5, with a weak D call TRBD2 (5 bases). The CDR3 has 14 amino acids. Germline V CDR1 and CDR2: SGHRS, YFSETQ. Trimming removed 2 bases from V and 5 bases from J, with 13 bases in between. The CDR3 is CASSLEGVIETQYF. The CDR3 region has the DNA TGCGCCAGCAGCTTAGAGGGAGTCATTGAGACCCAGTACTTC. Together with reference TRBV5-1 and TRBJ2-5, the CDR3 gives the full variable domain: KAGVTQTPRYLIKTRGQQVTLSCSPISGHRSVSWYQQTPGQGLQFLFEYFSETQRNKGNFPGRFSGRQFSNSRSEMNVSTLELGDSALYLCASSLEGVIETQYFGPGTRLLVL.

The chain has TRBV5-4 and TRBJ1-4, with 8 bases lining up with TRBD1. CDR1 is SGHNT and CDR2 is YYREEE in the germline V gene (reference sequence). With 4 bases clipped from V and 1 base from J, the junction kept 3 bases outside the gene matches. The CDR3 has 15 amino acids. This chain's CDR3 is CASSLDRGTNEKLFF. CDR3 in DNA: TGTGCCAGCAGCCTCGACAGGGGAACTAATGAAAAACTGTTTTTT.

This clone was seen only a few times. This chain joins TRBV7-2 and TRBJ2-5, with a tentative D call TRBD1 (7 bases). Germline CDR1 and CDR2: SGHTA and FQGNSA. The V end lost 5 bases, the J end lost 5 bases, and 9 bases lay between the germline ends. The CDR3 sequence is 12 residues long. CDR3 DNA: TGTGCCAGCAGCGCAGGGGGGGAGACCCAGTACTTC. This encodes CASSAGGETQYF.

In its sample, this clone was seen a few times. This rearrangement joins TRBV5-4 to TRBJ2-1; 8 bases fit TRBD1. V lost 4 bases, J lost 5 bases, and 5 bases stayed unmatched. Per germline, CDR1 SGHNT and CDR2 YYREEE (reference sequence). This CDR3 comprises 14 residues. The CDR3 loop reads CASSEDREDNEQFF. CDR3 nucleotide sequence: TGTGCCAGCAGCGAGGACAGGGAGGACAATGAGCAGTTCTTC.

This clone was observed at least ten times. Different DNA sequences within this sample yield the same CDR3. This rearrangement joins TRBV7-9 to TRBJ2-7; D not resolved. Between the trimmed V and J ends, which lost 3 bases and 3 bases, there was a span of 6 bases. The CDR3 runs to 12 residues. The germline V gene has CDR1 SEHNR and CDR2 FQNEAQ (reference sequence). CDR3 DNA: TGTGCCAGCAGCTTTGCATACTACGAGCAGTACTTC. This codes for CASSFAYYEQYF.

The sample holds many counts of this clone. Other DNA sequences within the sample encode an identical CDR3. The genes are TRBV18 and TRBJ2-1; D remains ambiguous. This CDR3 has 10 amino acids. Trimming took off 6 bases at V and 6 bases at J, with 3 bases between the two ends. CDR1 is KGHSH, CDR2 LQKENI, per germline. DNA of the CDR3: TGTGCCAGCTCCCTCAATGAGCAGTTCTTC. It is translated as CASSLNEQFF.

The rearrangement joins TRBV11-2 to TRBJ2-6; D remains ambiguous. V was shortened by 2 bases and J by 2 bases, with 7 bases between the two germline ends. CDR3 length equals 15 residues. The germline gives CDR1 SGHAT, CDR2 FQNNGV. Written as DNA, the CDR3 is TGTGCCAGCAGCTTAAAAAGGGCTGGGGCCAACGTCCTGACTTTC. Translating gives CASSLKRAGANVLTF.

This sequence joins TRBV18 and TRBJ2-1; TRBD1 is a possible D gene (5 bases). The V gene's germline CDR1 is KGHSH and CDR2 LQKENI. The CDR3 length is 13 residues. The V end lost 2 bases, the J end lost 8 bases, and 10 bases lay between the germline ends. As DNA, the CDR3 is TGTGCCAGCTCACCAAGCAGGGTCGATGAGCAGTTCTTC. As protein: CASSPSRVDEQFF.

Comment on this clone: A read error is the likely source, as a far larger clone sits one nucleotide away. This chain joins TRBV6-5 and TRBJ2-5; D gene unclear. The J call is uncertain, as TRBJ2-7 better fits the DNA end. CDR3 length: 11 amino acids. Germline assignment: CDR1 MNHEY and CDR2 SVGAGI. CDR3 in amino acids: CASSLPYEQYF. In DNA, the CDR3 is TGTGCCAGCAGCTTACCCTACGAGCAGTACTTC.

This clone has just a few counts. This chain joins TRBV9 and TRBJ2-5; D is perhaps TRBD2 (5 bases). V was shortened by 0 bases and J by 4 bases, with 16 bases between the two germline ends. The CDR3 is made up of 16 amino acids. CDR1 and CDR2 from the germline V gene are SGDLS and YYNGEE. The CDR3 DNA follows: TGTGCCAGCAGCGTAGGAGCAACTAGTGAAGGAGAGACCCAGTACTTC. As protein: CASSVGATSEGETQYF. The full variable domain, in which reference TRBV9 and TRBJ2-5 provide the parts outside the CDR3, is DSGVTQTPKHLITATGQRVTLRCSPRSGDLSVYWYQQSLDQGLQFLIQYYNGEERAKGNILERFSAQQFPDLHSELNLSSLELGDSALYFCASSVGATSEGETQYFGPGTRLLVL.

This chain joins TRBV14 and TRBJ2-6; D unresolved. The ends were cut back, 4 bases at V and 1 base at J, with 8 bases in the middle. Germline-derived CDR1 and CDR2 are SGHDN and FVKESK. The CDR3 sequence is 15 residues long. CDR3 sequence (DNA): TGTGCCAGCAGCCGCATCCTTTCTGGGGCCAACGTCCTGACTTTC. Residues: CASSRILSGANVLTF.

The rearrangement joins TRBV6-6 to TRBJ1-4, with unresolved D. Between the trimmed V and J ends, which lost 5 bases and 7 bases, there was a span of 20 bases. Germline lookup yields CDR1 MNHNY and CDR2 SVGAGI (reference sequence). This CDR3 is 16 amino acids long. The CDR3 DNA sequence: TGTGCCAGCAGTCTGGTCCTCCCGGTCCGTGGTGAAAAACTGTTTTTT. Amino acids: CASSLVLPVRGEKLFF.

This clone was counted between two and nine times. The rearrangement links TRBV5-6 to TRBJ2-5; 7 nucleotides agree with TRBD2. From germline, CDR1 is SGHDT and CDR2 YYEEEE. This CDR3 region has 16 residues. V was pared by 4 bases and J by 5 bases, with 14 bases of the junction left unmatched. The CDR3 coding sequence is TGTGCCAGCAGCCCAATGGGTGGGGGGGTCGGCGAGACCCAGTACTTC. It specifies CASSPMGGGVGETQYF.

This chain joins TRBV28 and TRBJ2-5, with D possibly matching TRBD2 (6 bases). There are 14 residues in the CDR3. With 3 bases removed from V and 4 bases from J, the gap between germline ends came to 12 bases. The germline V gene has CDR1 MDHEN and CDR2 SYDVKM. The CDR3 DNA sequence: TGTGCCAGCAGTTTTTTGGGGAGGCCAGAGACCCAGTACTTC. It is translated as CASSFLGRPETQYF. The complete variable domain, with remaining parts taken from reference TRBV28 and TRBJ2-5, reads DVKVTQSSRYLVKRTGEKVFLECVQDMDHENMFWYRQDPGLGLRLIYFSYDVKMKEKGDIPEGYSVSREKKERFSLILESASTNQTSMYLCASSFLGRPETQYFGPGTRLLVL.